This TCR beta chain was identified during a study of breast tumors, draining lymph nodes, adjacent tissues. Via MiXCR, TCRdb re-called the multiplex PCR reads, giving one row per CDR3 protein. The profile covers 270,000 or so distinct CDR3 sequences, with 30% appearing a single time and more than 1% taken by the ten largest. This clonotype appeared many times. Samples came from axillary lymph nodes draining the breast cancer. The germline CDR1 and CDR2 sequences are MGHRA and YSYEKL. The CDR3 has 15 residues. V lost 2 bases to trimming and J lost 3 bases, with 14 bases between them. What was sequenced was axillary lymph node tissue. V usage is TRBV4-1 and J usage is TRBJ2-7; D might be TRBD2 (5 bases). This TCR was sampled from a female donor with breast cancer. Some clones in this sample may be carry-over from other donors' samples. In DNA form, the CDR3 reads TGCGCCAGCAGCCAACCCCGGGGAGAACTCTACGAGCAGTACTTC. Encoded protein: CASSQPRGELYEQYF.